The present entry profiles one TCR beta chain with its context. This CDR3 is 14 amino acids long. J was trimmed by 4 bases and V by 1 base; bases with no gene match: 5. Germline CDR1 SGHDT, CDR2 YYEEEE. Reverse transcription of roughly 0.5 to 1 ug RNA was carried out with random hexamers. TCRdb re-derived calls from the immunoSEQ multiplex PCR reads in MiXCR, one entry per CDR3 protein. The repertoire holds over 100,000 distinct CDR3 sequences, with about nine tenths as singletons. The data belong to a study of CD8 T cells in Susac syndrome. The receptor was derived from a human donor in good health. The chain couples TRBV5-6 to TRBJ2-7, with 7 positions matching TRBD1. Sequencing used CD8+ T cells from PBMCs. CDR3 in DNA: TGTGCCAGCAGCTTGTCCACACAGGGGTACGAGCAGTACTTC. Translating gives CASSLSTQGYEQYF.